This record covers a single T cell receptor (beta chain). What it recognizes is unknown. V lost 6 bases and J 7 bases, leaving 17 bases between the germline ends. The CDR3 covers 14 residues. Germline-derived CDR1 and CDR2 are MDHEN and SYDVKM. The record originates from a study of shared clonotypes between healthy human individuals. Study-wide results and caveats: Larger richness was generally estimated for naive than memory subsets.

Original processing methods: Junction-only sequences without quality scores were provided by ImmunoSEQ, so filtering was different. The repertoire was sequenced with immunoSEQ multiplex PCR; TCRdb's copy has only in-frame clones and lacks some. The V and J calls and clone size come from that table; D and trimming were worked out from the DNA. The sample has about 730,000 clones, roughly 72% seen once. The sample comprised memory CD4+ T cells sorted from blood. Subset of the sample: CD45RA-negative fraction. The TCR originated in a woman aged 25 to 39 in good health. The V and J genes are TRBV28 and TRBJ2-3; D possibly corresponds to TRBD2 (7 bases). The CDR3 coding sequence is TGTGCCAGCAGGGGAGGGGGTCCGCCCAATACGCAGTATTTT. Protein product: CASRGGGPPNTQYF.